The 2 T cell receptor beta chains presented below share a single source sample, sequenced in a study of human T cells and chemical hapten exposure. Single cDNA molecules in the library carried unique molecular identifiers attached during preparation. TCRdb independently ran MiXCR on the reads; one entry per CDR3 protein. The table records roughly 120,000 distinct CDR3 sequences, 6.5% to 10% of them present only once. Someone pulled total RNA out of unfractionated whole blood. Sequenced input: whole blood. Receptors originate from a human donor in good health. Some clones in this sample may be carry-over from other donors' samples.

This clonotype came up a few times. V is TRBV20-1 and J is TRBJ2-4; D is possibly TRBD2 (6 bases). The CDR3 runs 20 residues. Looked up from germline, CDR1 is DFQATT and CDR2 is SNEGSKA (reference sequence). The V and J ends lost 3 bases and 3 bases respectively, with 30 bases between them. CDR3 residues: CSARHRTGTPPREDKNIQYF. The CDR3 bases are TGCAGTGCTAGGCACCGTACCGGGACCCCGCCGCGGGAAGACAAAAACATTCAGTACTTC.

Concerning this clonotype itself: A much larger clone differs from this one at a single base, so this may be a read error. The chain uses TRBV6-6 and TRBJ2-4; D gene ambiguous. This CDR3 is built from 15 residues. Trimming took off 6 bases at V and 0 bases at J, with 12 bases between the two ends. CDR1 is MNHNY and CDR2 is SVGAGI in the germline V gene (reference sequence). CDR3 sequence (DNA): TGTGCCAGCAGCGCTACAGAGTTAGCCAAAAACATTCAGTACTTC. Protein: CASSATELAKNIQYF.